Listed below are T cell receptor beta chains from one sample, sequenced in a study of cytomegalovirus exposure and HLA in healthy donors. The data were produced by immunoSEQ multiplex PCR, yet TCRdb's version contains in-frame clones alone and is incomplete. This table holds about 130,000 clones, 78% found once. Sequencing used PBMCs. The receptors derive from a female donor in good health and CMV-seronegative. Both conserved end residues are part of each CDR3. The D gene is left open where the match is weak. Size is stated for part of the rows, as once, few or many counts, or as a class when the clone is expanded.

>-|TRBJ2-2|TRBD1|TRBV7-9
CASSANRGVDTGELFF
TGTGCCAGCAGCGCAAACAGGGGGGTAGACACCGGGGAGCTGTTTTTT
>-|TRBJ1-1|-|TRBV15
CATSSQGGTLPFKNTEAFF
TGTGCCACCAGCAGCCAGGGCGGGACTCTTCCTTTTAAGAACACTGAAGCTTTCTTT
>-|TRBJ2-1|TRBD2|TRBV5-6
CASRLEVGLAYEQFF
TGTGCCAGCAGGCTGGAAGTGGGACTAGCGTATGAGCAGTTCTTC
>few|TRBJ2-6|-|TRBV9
CASSVERSGANVLTF
TGTGCCAGCAGCGTTGAGCGCTCTGGGGCCAACGTCCTGACTTTC
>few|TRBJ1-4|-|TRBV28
CASSLRQEFNEKLFF
TGTGCCAGCAGTTTAAGACAAGAGTTTAATGAAAAACTGTTTTTT
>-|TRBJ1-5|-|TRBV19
CASRTSGVSNQPQHF
TGTGCCAGTAGGACCTCGGGGGTCAGCAATCAGCCCCAGCATTTT
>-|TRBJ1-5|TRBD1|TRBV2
CASRGQVNQPQHF
TGTGCCAGCAGGGGACAGGTTAATCAGCCCCAGCATTTT
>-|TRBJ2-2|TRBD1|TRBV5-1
CASSYSQGFLGELFF
TGCGCCAGCAGCTACTCACAGGGGTTTTTGGGGGAGCTGTTTTTT
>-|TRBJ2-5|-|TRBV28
CASSSRGNQETQYF
TGTGCCAGCAGTTCTAGGGGAAACCAAGAGACCCAGTACTTC
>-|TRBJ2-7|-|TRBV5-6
CASSSNSYEQYF
TGTGCCAGCAGCTCCAACTCCTACGAGCAGTACTTC
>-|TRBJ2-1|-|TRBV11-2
CASSLTRGVEQFF
TGTGCCAGCAGTCTCACCCGCGGCGTTGAGCAGTTCTTC
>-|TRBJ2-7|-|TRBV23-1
CASIPLWRSEQYF
TGCGCCAGCATCCCGCTCTGGAGGTCCGAGCAGTACTTC
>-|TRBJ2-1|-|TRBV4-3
CASSQDPGRLFGNEQFF
TGCGCCAGCAGCCAAGATCCGGGCCGACTATTCGGCAATGAGCAGTTCTTC
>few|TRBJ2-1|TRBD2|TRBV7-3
CASSPGTSGANEQFF
TGTGCCAGCAGCCCCGGGACTAGCGGGGCCAATGAGCAGTTCTTC
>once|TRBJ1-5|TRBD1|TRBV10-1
CASSESGTGGDQPQHF
TGCGCCAGCAGTGAGTCGGGGACAGGGGGCGATCAGCCCCAGCATTTT
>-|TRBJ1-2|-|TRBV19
CASTYGGAGRSGYTF
TGTGCCAGTACCTATGGAGGGGCAGGGAGGTCTGGCTACACCTTC
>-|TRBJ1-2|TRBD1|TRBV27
CASRPSQGAPLLGGYTF
TGTGCCAGCAGGCCTTCACAGGGGGCGCCCCTATTAGGGGGCTACACCTTC
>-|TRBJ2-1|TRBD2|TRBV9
CASSGGLAGYNEQFF
TGTGCCAGCAGCGGGGGACTAGCGGGTTACAATGAGCAGTTCTTC
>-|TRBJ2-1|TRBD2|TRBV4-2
CASSQEGLAGEWNEQFF
TGTGCCAGCAGCCAAGAAGGACTAGCGGGAGAGTGGAATGAGCAGTTCTTC
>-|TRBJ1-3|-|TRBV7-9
CASSFWSGGLSGNTIYF
TGTGCCAGCAGCTTTTGGTCCGGGGGGCTCTCTGGAAACACCATATATTTT
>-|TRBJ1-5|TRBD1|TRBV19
CASSPPPGTGNQPQHF
TGTGCCAGTAGTCCACCCCCCGGGACAGGGAATCAGCCCCAGCATTTT
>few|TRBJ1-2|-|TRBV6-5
CASSLKQNYGYTF
TGTGCCAGCAGTTTGAAACAGAACTATGGCTACACCTTC
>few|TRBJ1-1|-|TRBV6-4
CASSDGTGREMNTEAFF
TGTGCCAGCAGTGATGGTACAGGTAGAGAAATGAACACTGAAGCTTTCTTT
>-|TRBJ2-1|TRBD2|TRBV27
CASWTSGIQNEQFF
TGTGCCAGTTGGACTAGCGGGATTCAGAATGAGCAGTTCTTC
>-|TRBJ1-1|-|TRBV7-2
CASSLGQGWEYTEAFF
TGTGCCAGCAGCTTAGGCCAGGGATGGGAATACACTGAAGCTTTCTTT
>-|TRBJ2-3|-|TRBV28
CASSSYSGALYTQYF
TGTGCCAGCAGTTCCTATAGCGGAGCACTTTATACGCAGTATTTT
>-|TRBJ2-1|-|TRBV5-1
CASSPLVLNEQFF
TGCGCCAGCAGTCCGCTGGTACTGAATGAGCAGTTCTTC
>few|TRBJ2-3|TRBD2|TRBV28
CASSLFVRLAGLDTQYF
TGTGCCAGCAGTTTATTCGTTCGACTAGCGGGATTAGATACGCAGTATTTT
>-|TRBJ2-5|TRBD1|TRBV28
CASSYLTGGQETQYF
TGTGCCAGCAGTTACTTAACAGGGGGCCAAGAGACCCAGTACTTC
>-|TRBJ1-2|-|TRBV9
CASSDRASYGYTF
TGTGCCAGCAGCGACAGGGCCTCCTATGGCTACACCTTC
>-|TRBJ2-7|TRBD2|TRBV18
CASSPGLAGVRDEQYF
TGTGCCAGCTCACCCGGACTAGCGGGAGTTCGAGACGAGCAGTACTTC
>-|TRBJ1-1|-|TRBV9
CASSALLGTLNTEAFF
TGTGCCAGCAGCGCTCTCTTAGGGACATTAAACACTGAAGCTTTCTTT
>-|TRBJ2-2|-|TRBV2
CASIMARNTGELFF
TGTGCCAGCATCATGGCCAGAAACACCGGGGAGCTGTTTTTT
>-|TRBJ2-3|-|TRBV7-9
CASSFRDTDTQYF
TGTGCCAGCAGCTTCCGGGACACAGATACGCAGTATTTT
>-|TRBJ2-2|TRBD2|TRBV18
CASSPAGGTGELFF
TGTGCCAGCTCACCAGCGGGAGGGACCGGGGAGCTGTTTTTT
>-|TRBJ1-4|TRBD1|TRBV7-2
CASSLGQVGWREKLFF
TGTGCCAGCAGCTTGGGACAGGTGGGTTGGAGGGAAAAACTGTTTTTT
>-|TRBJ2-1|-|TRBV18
CASSPDRGGNEQFF
TGTGCCAGCTCACCAGACAGGGGAGGGAATGAGCAGTTCTTC
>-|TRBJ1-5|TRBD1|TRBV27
CASSAGTGGGNQPQHF
TGTGCCAGCAGTGCCGGGACAGGGGGCGGCAATCAGCCCCAGCATTTT
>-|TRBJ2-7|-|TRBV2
CASSAAGEQYF
TGTGCCAGCAGTGCGGCGGGCGAGCAGTACTTC